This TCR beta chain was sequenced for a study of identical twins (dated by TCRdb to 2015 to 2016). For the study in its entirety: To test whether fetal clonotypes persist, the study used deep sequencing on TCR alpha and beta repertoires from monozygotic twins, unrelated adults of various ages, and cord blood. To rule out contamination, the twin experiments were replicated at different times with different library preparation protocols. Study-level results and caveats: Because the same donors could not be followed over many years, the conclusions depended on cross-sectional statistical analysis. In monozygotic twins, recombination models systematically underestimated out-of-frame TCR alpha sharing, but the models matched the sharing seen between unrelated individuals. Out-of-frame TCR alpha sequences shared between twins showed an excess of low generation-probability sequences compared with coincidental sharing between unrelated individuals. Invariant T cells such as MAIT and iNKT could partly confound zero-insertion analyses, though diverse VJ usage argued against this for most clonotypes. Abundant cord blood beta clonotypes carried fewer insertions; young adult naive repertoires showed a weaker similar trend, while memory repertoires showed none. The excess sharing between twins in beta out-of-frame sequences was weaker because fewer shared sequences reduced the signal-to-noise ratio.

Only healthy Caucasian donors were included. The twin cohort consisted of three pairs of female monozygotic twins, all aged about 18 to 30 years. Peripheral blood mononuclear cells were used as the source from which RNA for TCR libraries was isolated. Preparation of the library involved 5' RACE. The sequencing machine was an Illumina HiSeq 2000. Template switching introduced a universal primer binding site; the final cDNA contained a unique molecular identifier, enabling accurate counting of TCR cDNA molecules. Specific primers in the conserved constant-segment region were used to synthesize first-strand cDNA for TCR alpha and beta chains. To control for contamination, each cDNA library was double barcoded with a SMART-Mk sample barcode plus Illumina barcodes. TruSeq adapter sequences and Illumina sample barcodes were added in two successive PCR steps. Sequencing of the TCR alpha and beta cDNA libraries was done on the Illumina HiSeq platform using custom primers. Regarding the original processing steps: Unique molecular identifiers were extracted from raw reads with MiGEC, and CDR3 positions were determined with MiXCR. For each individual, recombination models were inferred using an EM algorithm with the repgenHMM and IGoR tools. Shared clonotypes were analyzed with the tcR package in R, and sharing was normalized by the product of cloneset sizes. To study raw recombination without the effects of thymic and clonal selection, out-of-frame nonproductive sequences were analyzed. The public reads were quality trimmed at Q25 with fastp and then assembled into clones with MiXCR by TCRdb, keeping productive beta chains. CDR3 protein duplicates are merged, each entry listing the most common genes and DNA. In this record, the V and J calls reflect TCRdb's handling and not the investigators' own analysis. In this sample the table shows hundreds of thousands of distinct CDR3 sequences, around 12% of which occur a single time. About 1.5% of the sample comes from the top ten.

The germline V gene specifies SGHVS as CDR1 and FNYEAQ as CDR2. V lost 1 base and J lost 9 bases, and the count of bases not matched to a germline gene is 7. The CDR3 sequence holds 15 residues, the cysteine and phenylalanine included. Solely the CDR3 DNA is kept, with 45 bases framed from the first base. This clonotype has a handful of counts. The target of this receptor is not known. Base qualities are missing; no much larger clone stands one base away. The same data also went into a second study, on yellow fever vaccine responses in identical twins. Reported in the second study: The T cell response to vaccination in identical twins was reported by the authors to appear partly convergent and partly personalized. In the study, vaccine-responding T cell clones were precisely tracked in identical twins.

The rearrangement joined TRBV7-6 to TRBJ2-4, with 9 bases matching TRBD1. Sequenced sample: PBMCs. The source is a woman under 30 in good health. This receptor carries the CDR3 CASSLGTGQGFIQYF. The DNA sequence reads TGTGCCAGCAGCTTAGGGACCGGACAGGGGTTCATTCAGTACTTC.